This T cell receptor (beta chain) appears in the sequencing data of a study of T-cell memory formation after mild COVID-19. The overall study: Clustering of TCRs was largely donor specific.

The germline V gene has CDR1 ENHRY and CDR2 SYGVKD. V shed 6 bases and J shed 4 bases, with 12 bases lying between them. CDR3 length equals 13 residues. There are many counts of this clonotype. A 5'RACE reaction primed in the constant segment made cDNA libraries of TCR alpha and TCR beta, and these carried sample barcodes and UMIs. TCRdb ran MiXCR on the 5' RACE reads and lists one entry per CDR3 protein. The sample has 140,000 or so distinct CDR3 sequences; about 5.7% are singletons. The receptor was derived from an adult woman who had mild COVID-19 (a few samples of this study predate the infection). Cell type and time point are not known. Sequenced material: PBMCs or a T cell subset sorted from them (not recorded which). The rearrangement uses TRBV10-3 and TRBJ1-2; no definite D call. The CDR3 spells CAISVGEAYGYTF. CDR3 coding DNA: TGTGCCATCAGCGTCGGTGAAGCCTATGGCTACACCTTC.